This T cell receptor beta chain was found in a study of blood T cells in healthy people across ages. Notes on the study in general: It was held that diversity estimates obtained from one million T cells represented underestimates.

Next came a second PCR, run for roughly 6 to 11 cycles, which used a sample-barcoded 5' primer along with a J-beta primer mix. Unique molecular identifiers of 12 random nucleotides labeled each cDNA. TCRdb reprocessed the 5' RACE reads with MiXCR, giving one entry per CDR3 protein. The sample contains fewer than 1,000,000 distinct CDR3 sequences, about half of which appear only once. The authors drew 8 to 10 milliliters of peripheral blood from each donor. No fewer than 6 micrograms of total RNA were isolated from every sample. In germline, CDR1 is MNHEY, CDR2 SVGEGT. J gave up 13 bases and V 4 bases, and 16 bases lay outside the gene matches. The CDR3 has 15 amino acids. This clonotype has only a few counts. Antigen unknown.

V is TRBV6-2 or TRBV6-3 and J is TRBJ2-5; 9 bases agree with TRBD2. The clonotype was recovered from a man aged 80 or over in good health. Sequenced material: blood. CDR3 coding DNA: TGTGCCAGCAGTTCCCCTGGAGTAGCGGGAGTTTCTCTGTACTTC. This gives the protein CASSSPGVAGVSLYF.